This is a list of T cell receptor beta chains from one sample in a study of OX40 agonist ivuxolimab in advanced cancers. TCRdb's table, derived via immunoSEQ multiplex PCR, lists solely in-frame clones and lacks some. The table lists some 70,000 clones, 86% of them singletons. Specimen: CD4+ or CD8+ T cells sorted from blood, collected in a trial of the OX40 agonist ivuxolimab. Every receptor here comes from an adult with an advanced solid tumor such as melanoma, head and neck, liver or kidney cancer. Both conserved end residues are part of each CDR3. Fields, in order: clone size, J gene, V gene, D gene, CDR3 length, CDR3 DNA, CDR3 protein. D genes are given only for firm matches. Clone size is stated in some rows and not others, as once, few, many or a class when expanded.

-,TRBJ1-6,TRBV28,TRBD1,18,TGTGCCAGCAGTGGGGGTCACAGGGGAAGGTCCTATAATTCACCCCTCCACTTT,CASSGGHRGRSYNSPLHF
few,TRBJ1-1,TRBV6-5,-,13,TGTGCCAGCAGTTACCAGGGGTTAACTGAAGCTTTCTTT,CASSYQGLTEAFF
-,TRBJ2-7,TRBV7-9,-,15,TGTGCCAGCAGCTTAGGGGGGCTAGGGGCAAACGAGCAGTACTTC,CASSLGGLGANEQYF
-,TRBJ2-3,TRBV9,-,15,TGTGCCAGCAGCGTAGAGGAGGGAGGGGGAGATACGCAGTATTTT,CASSVEEGGGDTQYF
-,TRBJ1-2,TRBV7-2,-,15,TGTGCCAGCAGCTCCCAGGGTAGGGGCGACTATGGCTACACCTTC,CASSSQGRGDYGYTF
-,TRBJ1-6,TRBV6-1,-,13,TGTGCCAGCAGTGAAAGTCTGGGGTCACCCCTCCACTTT,CASSESLGSPLHF
-,TRBJ1-2,TRBV11-2,-,18,TGTGCCAGCAGCTTAGAATCGCTAAGAAGTTTTCCGAACTATGGCTACACCTTC,CASSLESLRSFPNYGYTF
-,TRBJ2-2,TRBV29-1,-,14,TGCAGCGTTGATGGGGGCGCGGACACCGGGGAGCTGTTTTTT,CSVDGGADTGELFF
few,TRBJ2-5,TRBV4-1,-,13,TGCGCCAGCAGCCCAGGGATCCAAGAGACCCAGTACTTC,CASSPGIQETQYF
-,TRBJ1-2,TRBV19,TRBD1,13,TGTGCCAGTAGCGACCTGACAGGGAGCGGCTACACCTTC,CASSDLTGSGYTF
-,TRBJ1-2,TRBV6-6,-,14,TGTGCCAGCAGTTACTCGGAGGGCATGGGGGGCTACACCTTC,CASSYSEGMGGYTF